A single sample gave rise to the 24 T cell receptor beta chains below, sequenced in a study of identical twins. TCRdb re-analysed the 5' RACE reads in MiXCR, keeping a single row per CDR3 protein. Counted here are fewer than 900,000 distinct CDR3 sequences, roughly 18% occurring once; the ten biggest clones make up roughly 14%. This sample was also put to use in a study of T cells expressing NK-cell markers.

The sample comprised PBMCs. The receptor set was obtained from a woman between 18 and 29 years old in good health.

This clonotype was found a few times. The V call is TRBV29-1, the J call TRBJ2-2; no reliable D call. The CDR3 consists of 14 residues. V lost 0 bases and J lost 5, with 10 bases in between. The germline gives CDR1 SQVTM, CDR2 ANQGSEA. In nucleotides, the CDR3 is TGCAGCGTTGAAGATCGGCTAGTGACCGGGGAGCTGTTTTTT. As protein: CSVEDRLVTGELFF.

The chain employs TRBV4-3 and TRBJ2-5; D possibly corresponds to TRBD2 (6 bases). V was clipped by 5 bases and J by 1 base, with 17 bases between them. This CDR3 spans 16 amino acids. CDR1 and CDR2 from the germline V gene are LGHNA and YSLEER. CDR3 coding DNA: TGCGCCAGCAGCTACATGAAGCGGGCGGGCCAAGAGACCCAGTACTTC. Protein product: CASSYMKRAGQETQYF.

The chain recombines TRBV20-1 with TRBJ2-3; possibly TRBD1 or TRBD2 for D (5 bases each). The V gene lost 3 bases and the J gene lost 1 base, with 8 bases spanning the gap. The CDR3 loop spans 13 amino acids. From germline, CDR1 is DFQATT and CDR2 SNEGSKA (reference sequence). The CDR3 here is CSARGDGTDTQYF. The CDR3 nucleotides read TGCAGTGCTAGGGGGGACGGCACAGATACGCAGTATTTT.

The chain links TRBV20-1 to TRBJ2-1; the match to TRBD2 covers 7 bases. Germline V gene lookup returns CDR1 DFQATT and CDR2 SNEGSKA (reference sequence). This CDR3 spans 14 amino acids. The V segment lost 6 bases and the J segment 5 bases; nucleotides outside the gene matches: 10. For the CDR3, the DNA is TGCAGTGCCCCGTCCGGGAGGACCAACAATGAGCAGTTCTTC. Encoded protein: CSAPSGRTNNEQFF.

This clonotype was counted between two and nine times. The V call is TRBV10-3, the J call TRBJ2-1; TRBD1 might be the D (5 bases). The CDR3 spans 11 residues. Germline-derived CDR1 and CDR2 are ENHRY and SYGVKD. Trimming removed 4 bases from V and 7 bases from J, with 5 bases in between. The CDR3, as DNA: TGTGCCATCAGTGCAGGGAATGAGCAGTTCTTC. Translated: CAISAGNEQFF.

This clonotype was recorded many times. The chain employs TRBV5-1 and TRBJ2-5, with TRBD1 as a possible D gene (5 bases). This CDR3 has 14 amino acids. V was cut by 2 bases and J by 1 base, with 9 bases left in between. The germline V gene has CDR1 SGHRS and CDR2 YFSETQ. The chain's CDR3 is CASSFAQGQETQYF. CDR3 DNA: TGCGCCAGCAGCTTTGCCCAGGGCCAAGAGACCCAGTACTTC.

The chain joins TRBV15 to TRBJ1-2; a weak D match, TRBD1 (5 bases). Germline CDR1 and CDR2: LNHNV and YYDKDF (reference sequence). The CDR3 is 13 residues long. V gave up 1 base and J gave up 7 bases, with 10 bases separating them. Written as DNA, the CDR3 is TGTGCCACCAGCAGAGGCAGGGAAGGTGGCTACACCTTC. Its protein is CATSRGREGGYTF.

V and J are TRBV20-1 and TRBJ2-3; the match to TRBD2 covers 11 bases. From germline, CDR1 is DFQATT and CDR2 SNEGSKA (reference sequence). The CDR3 has 15 residues. J was trimmed by 6 bases and V by 3 bases; bases with no gene match: 8. Here the CDR3 reads CSARVAGGDVDTQYF. CDR3 in DNA: TGCAGTGCTAGGGTAGCGGGAGGGGATGTGGATACGCAGTATTTT.

This chain joins TRBV12-3 or TRBV12-4 and TRBJ2-1; D perhaps matches TRBD1 (6 bases). Trimming left V 3 bases short and J 2 bases short, with 20 bases between. The CDR3 covers 18 residues. Written as DNA, the CDR3 is TGTGCCAGCAGTTTGGCCTTTGGTGCGGCAGGGGCCTACAATGAGCAGTTCTTC. Its protein product is CASSLAFGAAGAYNEQFF.

The V call is TRBV5-1, the J call TRBJ1-4, with D possibly being TRBD1 (5 bases). From germline, CDR1 is SGHRS and CDR2 YFSETQ. Trimming left V 3 bases short and J 4 bases short, with 13 bases between. The CDR3 sequence is 15 residues long. CDR3 loop: CASSSTTELNEKLFF. CDR3 bases: TGCGCCAGCAGCTCGACGACAGAACTTAATGAAAAACTGTTTTTT.

In its sample, this clonotype was seen a few times. The rearrangement uses TRBV20-1 and TRBJ2-5, with 13 bases identical to TRBD2. V lost 4 bases and J lost 5; bases outside the gene matches: 10. The CDR3 totals 16 residues. Germline assignment: CDR1 DFQATT and CDR2 SNEGSKA (reference sequence). CDR3 sequence (DNA): TGCAGTGCTATAACTAGCGGGAGGGCCGTGGGGGAGACCCAGTACTTC. Translated: CSAITSGRAVGETQYF.

In DNA form, the CDR3 reads TGCAGTGCTAGCCCCGGGCCTCCCGAGACCCAGTACTTC. Its protein is CSASPGPPETQYF. V gene TRBV20-1 combines with J gene TRBJ2-5; no clear D gene. The CDR3 length is 13 residues. V was trimmed by 3 bases and J by 5 bases, leaving 13 bases between them. CDR1 is DFQATT and CDR2 is SNEGSKA in the germline V gene (reference sequence).

This clonotype appeared a few times. The V call is TRBV12-3 or TRBV12-4, the J call TRBJ2-7, with D perhaps matching TRBD1 (6 bases). The CDR3 spans 14 residues. Trimming shortened V by 8 bases and J by 6 bases, and 20 bases separated the two germline ends. This chain's CDR3 is CASSLNRENCEQYF. Here the CDR3 DNA reads TGTGCCAGCTCCTTGAACAGGGAAAACTGCGAGCAGTACTTC.

The CDR3: CASSFPQGGDTQYF. In DNA form, the CDR3 reads TGCGCCAGCAGCTTCCCACAGGGAGGGGATACGCAGTATTTT. The chain links TRBV5-1 to TRBJ2-3; D perhaps matches TRBD2 (7 bases). This CDR3 spans 14 amino acids. The germline V gene has CDR1 SGHRS and CDR2 YFSETQ. V shed 2 bases and J shed 6 bases, with 13 bases lying between them.

This chain joins TRBV6-5 and TRBJ2-3; TRBD1 matches at 10 bases. The length of the CDR3 is 17 residues. Germline loops: CDR1 MNHEY, CDR2 SVGAGI. V gave up 0 bases and J gave up 4 bases; unmatched junction bases: 7. Written as DNA, the CDR3 is TGTGCCAGCAGTTACTCGAGGGACAGGGGATCATCAGATACGCAGTATTTT. Translating it yields CASSYSRDRGSSDTQYF.

The chain links TRBV29-1 to TRBJ2-7; D gene unclear. There are 12 residues in the CDR3. Trimming removed 5 bases at V and 1 base at J, with 9 bases between. Per the germline V gene, CDR1 is SQVTM and CDR2 is ANQGSEA. CDR3 DNA: TGCAGCGTTTTAGTTTCTTCCTACGAGCAGTACTTC. It specifies CSVLVSSYEQYF.

This chain uses TRBV9 with TRBJ1-6; 7 bases align to TRBD1. From germline, CDR1 is SGDLS and CDR2 YYNGEE. The length of the CDR3 is 16 residues. After removal of 3 bases from V and 6 bases from J, the junction contained 9 bases not matched to a gene. CDR3 in amino acids: CASSAQGEGGNSPLHF. The CDR3 DNA sequence: TGTGCCAGCAGCGCGCAGGGGGAAGGTGGTAATTCACCCCTCCACTTT.

The chain combines TRBV29-1 with TRBJ2-1, with 7 bases matching TRBD2. The germline V gene encodes CDR1 SQVTM and CDR2 ANQGSEA. The J segment lost 7 bases and the V segment lost 5 bases, leaving 8 bases of the junction unmatched. This CDR3 has 13 amino acids. In DNA form, the CDR3 reads TGCAGCGTTCTGCGGGAGTCGGGGAATGAGCAGTTCTTC. Protein: CSVLRESGNEQFF.

This clonotype was recorded a few times. J is TRBJ2-1 and V is TRBV12-3 or TRBV12-4, with D hard to call. V was cut by 6 bases and J by 8 bases, with 11 bases left in between. This CDR3 contains 12 residues. The CDR3 loop reads CASRGRRDEQFF. CDR3 sequence (DNA): TGTGCCAGCAGGGGCCGTAGGGATGAGCAGTTCTTC.

The chain links TRBV20-1 to TRBJ1-2; possible D gene TRBD1, 5 bases. Germline values: CDR1 DFQATT, CDR2 SNEGSKA (reference sequence). This CDR3 spans 17 amino acids. V was cut by 2 bases and J by 6 bases, with 25 bases left in between. CDR3 in amino acids: CSARYPLGRGIYHGYTF. In nucleotides, the CDR3 is TGCAGTGCTAGATATCCTCTTGGGCGGGGGATCTATCATGGCTACACCTTC.

There are a few counts of this clonotype. The V call is TRBV5-1, the J call TRBJ1-4; D is unresolved. Trimming removed 0 bases from V and 3 bases from J, with 9 bases in between. Germline loops: CDR1 SGHRS, CDR2 YFSETQ. The CDR3 consists of 15 residues. In nucleotides, the CDR3 is TGCGCCAGCAGCTTGGGTCCGGCTTCTAATGAAAAACTGTTTTTT. This encodes CASSLGPASNEKLFF.

This clonotype was recorded many times. J is TRBJ1-2 and V is TRBV10-2, with D perhaps TRBD1 (5 bases). Trimming took 0 bases from V and 7 from J, leaving 15 bases between them. Germline V CDR1 and CDR2: WSHSY, SAAADI. The CDR3 contains 15 residues. Here the CDR3 reads CASSESPDRVAGYTF. The CDR3 coding sequence is TGCGCCAGCAGTGAGTCCCCTGACAGAGTAGCTGGCTACACCTTC.

This chain joins TRBV30 and TRBJ2-7; no clear D. The CDR3 is 11 amino acids. V dropped 1 base and J dropped 3 bases, with 4 bases sitting between them. Germline lookup yields CDR1 GTSNPN and CDR2 SVGIG (reference sequence). The CDR3 region is CAWSAFYEQYF. CDR3 coding DNA: TGTGCCTGGAGTGCGTTCTACGAGCAGTACTTC.

This clonotype was counted between two and nine times. The rearrangement uses TRBV6-1 and TRBJ1-1, with D possibly being TRBD1 (6 bases). CDR1 and CDR2 (germline): MNHNS, SASEGT. V was pared by 6 bases and J by 4 bases, with 12 bases between. CDR3 length equals 13 residues. The DNA of the CDR3 is TGTGCCAGCAGCGCCCGGGACACCACTGAAGCTTTCTTT. This codes for CASSARDTTEAFF.